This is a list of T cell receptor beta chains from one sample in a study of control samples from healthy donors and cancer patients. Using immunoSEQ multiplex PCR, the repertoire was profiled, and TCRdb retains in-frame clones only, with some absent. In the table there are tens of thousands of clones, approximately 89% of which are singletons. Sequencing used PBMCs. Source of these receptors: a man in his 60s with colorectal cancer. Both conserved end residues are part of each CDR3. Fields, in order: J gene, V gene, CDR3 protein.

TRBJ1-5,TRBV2,CAIQRGFNQPQHF
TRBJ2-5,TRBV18,CASSPRTGGASLKTQYF
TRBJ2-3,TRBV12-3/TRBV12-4,CASSSGSGNTQYF
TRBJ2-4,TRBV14,CASSQGAPNIQYF
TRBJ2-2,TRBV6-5,CASSYGLAGELFF
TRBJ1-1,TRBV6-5,CASSYGQRNTEAFF
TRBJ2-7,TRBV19,CASSIGYPSYEQYF
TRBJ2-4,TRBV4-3,CASSQSEGGAKNIQYF
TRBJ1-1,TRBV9,CASSPGGWGTEAFF
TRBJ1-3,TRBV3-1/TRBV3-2,CASSQVLGAGNTIYF
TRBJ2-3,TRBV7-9,CASSLGGQMDTQYF
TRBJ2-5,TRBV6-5,CASSYRRAASQETQYF
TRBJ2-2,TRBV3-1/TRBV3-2,CASSQGRALVGELFF
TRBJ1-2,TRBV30,CAWNVGDGYTF
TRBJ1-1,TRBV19,CASSIPQQNTEAFF
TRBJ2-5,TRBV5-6,CASSRRLSGGFQETQYF
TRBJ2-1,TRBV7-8,CASSSGRRNEQFF
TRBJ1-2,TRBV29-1,CGAWGADGYTF
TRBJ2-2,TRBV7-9,CASSSRTSGGTGELFF
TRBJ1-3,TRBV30,CAWSVLPRDTIYF
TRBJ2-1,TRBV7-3,CASSQENRASEQFF
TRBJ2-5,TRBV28,CASSLQGLQETQYF
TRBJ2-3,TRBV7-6,CASSSPGQGTSSTDTQYF
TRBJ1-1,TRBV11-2,CASSLAGTGRFVAFF
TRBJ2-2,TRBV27,CARGPGQGITGELFF
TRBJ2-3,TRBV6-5,CASTSVGGHTDTQYF
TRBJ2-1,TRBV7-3,CASSGGEGSYNEQFF
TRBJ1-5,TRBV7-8,CASSLLSQPQHF
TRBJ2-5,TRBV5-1,CASSLDHLETQYF
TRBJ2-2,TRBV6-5,CASSFMGTGELFF
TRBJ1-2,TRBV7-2,CASSFSNYGYTF
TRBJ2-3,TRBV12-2,CASRGSRRRDTQYF
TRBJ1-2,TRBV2,CARAGEGISGYTF
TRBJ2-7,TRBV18,CASSPGTGSQGRSKQYF
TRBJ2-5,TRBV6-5,CASSRDQGGGRAQYF
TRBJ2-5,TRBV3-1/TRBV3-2,CASTTSVGETQYF
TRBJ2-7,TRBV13,CASSRSAGTALYEQYF
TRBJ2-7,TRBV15,CATSSSGTTQYF
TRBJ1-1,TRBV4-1,CASSSGPTNTEAFF
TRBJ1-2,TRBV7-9,CASSEDRGRVGYTF
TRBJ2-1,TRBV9,CASSVGSSNEQFF
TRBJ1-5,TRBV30,CAWSVGAGGEPQHF
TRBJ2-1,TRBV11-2,CASSLPAAGGSYNEQFF
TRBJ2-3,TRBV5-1,CASSGGTSGVGDTQYF
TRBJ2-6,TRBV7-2,CASLGGANVLTF
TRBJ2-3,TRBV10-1,CANAHGRSLGLALDTQYF
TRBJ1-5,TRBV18,CASSPVDNQPQHF
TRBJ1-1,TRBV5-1,CASSLTGDTEAFF
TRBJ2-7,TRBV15,CATSRLGQSDSRSYEQYF
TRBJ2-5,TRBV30,CAWSGGSQETQYF